This T cell receptor beta chain was captured in a study of shared clonotypes between healthy human individuals. Findings of the study overall: Sharing across four donors was seen in 4.5% to 5.5% of naive CD4 clonotypes.

Produced via immunoSEQ multiplex PCR; TCRdb's table is partial and in-frame only. The top ten clones hold about 1.5% of a sample with some 1 million clones, roughly 75% of them seen once. Concerning this clone itself: The antigen is not known.

The sample taken for sequencing was memory CD4+ T cells sorted from blood. Subset defined: CD45RA-negative fraction. This sequence originates from a man aged 18 to 30 in good health.

The CDR3 DNA sequence: TGTGCCTGGAGTTTAAGGTGGGGGTTGGGGGCCAACGTCCTGACTTTC. Translation gives CAWSLRWGLGANVLTF. The chain joins TRBV30 to TRBJ2-6, with D possibly being TRBD1 or TRBD2 (5 bases each). Looked up from germline, CDR1 is GTSNPN and CDR2 is SVGIG (reference sequence). Trimming stripped 2 bases from V and 4 bases from J, with 15 bases between. The CDR3 is made up of 16 amino acids.